The 25 T cell receptor beta chains given below trace back to one sample, sequenced in a study of blood T cell repertoires in COVID-19. Produced via immunoSEQ multiplex PCR; TCRdb's table is partial and in-frame only. Here the sample spans 300,000 to 350,000 clones, over 75% being singletons. The sample was PBMCs or T cells enriched from blood (not recorded which). The receptors were gathered from a man younger than 40 who had recovered from COVID-19.

The chain couples TRBV4-2 to TRBJ2-5; 15 nucleotides agree with TRBD2. V lost 3 bases, J lost 6 bases, and 5 bases stayed unmatched. The CDR3 consists of 16 residues. CDR1 LGHNA and CDR2 YNFKEQ come from the germline V gene. The CDR3 coding sequence is TGTGCCAGCAGCCAGGGACTAGCGGGGGGCCGGAAGACCCAGTACTTC. This translates into CASSQGLAGGRKTQYF.

V is TRBV11-3 and J is TRBJ2-1, with TRBD2 matching 10 bases. The CDR3 runs 18 residues. V lost 4 bases, J lost 8 bases, and 17 bases stayed unmatched. Germline V CDR1 and CDR2: SGHNT, YENEEA. The DNA for the CDR3 is TGTGCCAGCAGCTCCCGCCCGAGCGGGGGGGCTGATAGATATGAGCAGTTCTTC. Protein sequence: CASSSRPSGGADRYEQFF.

The chain uses TRBV18 and TRBJ1-5; D not certain. From germline, CDR1 is KGHSH and CDR2 LQKENI. Trimming took off 3 bases at V and 0 bases at J, with 9 bases between the two ends. The CDR3 loop spans 15 amino acids. The CDR3 here is CASSPGETSNQPQHF. CDR3 coding DNA: TGTGCCAGCTCACCGGGAGAAACTAGCAATCAGCCCCAGCATTTT.

This chain connects TRBV21-1 to TRBJ1-4; the D call TRBD1 from the table was never checked on the DNA. TRBV21-1 is marked as a pseudogene. This CDR3 has 14 amino acids. CDR3 in DNA: TGTGCCAGCAGCAAACCCAGGGGCGATGAAAAACTGTTTTTT. Translating it yields CASSKPRGDEKLFF.

The CDR3 is CASSWRANQPQHF. CDR3 nucleotides: TGTGCCAGCAGTTGGCGGGCTAATCAGCCCCAGCATTTT. The chain uses TRBV27 and TRBJ1-5; D gene ambiguous. V was shortened by 4 bases and J by 4 bases, with 8 bases between the two germline ends. Germline lookup yields CDR1 MNHEY and CDR2 SMNVEV (reference sequence). The CDR3 is 13 amino acids.

CDR3 residues: CASSQGLRVHADTQYF. CDR3 in DNA: TGTGCCAGCAGCCAAGGGCTCAGGGTCCACGCAGATACGCAGTATTTT. This chain links TRBV4-2 with TRBJ2-3; a possible D gene is TRBD1 (5 bases). CDR3 length: 16 amino acids. V gave up 1 base and J gave up 4 bases, with 15 bases separating them. Germline V gives CDR1 LGHNA, CDR2 YNFKEQ.

The chain recombines TRBV28 with TRBJ1-4; TRBD1 agrees at 11 bases. Germline CDR1 is MDHEN and CDR2 is SYDVKM. The CDR3 runs to 14 residues. Trimming took 2 bases from V and 10 from J; bases not matched to a gene: 3. The CDR3 sequence: CASSLPGQGGKLFF. The CDR3 DNA reads as TGTGCCAGCAGTTTACCGGGACAGGGGGGAAAACTGTTTTTT.

The V and J genes are TRBV7-9 and TRBJ2-7, with a weak D call TRBD1 (5 bases). Trimming took 5 bases from V and 2 from J, leaving 13 bases between them. The germline gives CDR1 SEHNR, CDR2 FQNEAQ (reference sequence). This CDR3 region has 14 residues. Here the CDR3 DNA reads TGTGCCAGCAGCCCGCCAGGACAAGCCTACGAGCAGTACTTC. This sequence encodes CASSPPGQAYEQYF.

This CDR3 is CAWSVTFTGPGGPLHF. The DNA of the CDR3 is TGTGCCTGGAGTGTGACATTTACAGGGCCGGGGGGACCCCTCCACTTT. V gene TRBV30 combines with J gene TRBJ1-6; D possibly corresponds to TRBD1 (6 bases). The CDR3 sequence is 16 residues long. Germline CDR1 is GTSNPN and CDR2 is SVGIG (reference sequence). V dropped 0 bases and J dropped 12 bases, with 21 bases sitting between them.

The chain has TRBV7-2 and TRBJ2-5, with D unresolved. With 5 bases removed from V and 1 base from J, the gap between germline ends came to 14 bases. The CDR3 covers 15 residues. Germline V gene sequence: CDR1 SGHTA, CDR2 FQGNSA. The CDR3 sequence: CASSLRISTQETQYF. Here the CDR3 DNA reads TGTGCCAGCAGCCTACGGATTAGCACCCAAGAGACCCAGTACTTC.

The chain links TRBV29-1 to TRBJ1-2; TRBD1 agrees at 10 bases. The CDR3 is 17 amino acids. J gave up 6 bases and V 0 bases, and 13 bases lay outside the gene matches. The germline gives CDR1 SQVTM, CDR2 ANQGSEA. CDR3 sequence (DNA): TGCAGCGTTGAAGATTTCCCTCCGGGACAGGGGCGGAATGGCTACACCTTC. Its translation: CSVEDFPPGQGRNGYTF. Combining the CDR3 with reference TRBV29-1 and TRBJ1-2 gives the whole variable domain SAVISQKPSRDICQRGTSLTIQCQVDSQVTMMFWYRQQPGQSLTLIATANQGSEATYESGFVIDKFPISRPNLTFSTLTVSNMSPEDSSIYLCSVEDFPPGQGRNGYTFGSGTRLTVV.

V gene TRBV3-1 (or the pseudogene TRBV3-2) combines with J gene TRBJ2-1, with 9 positions matching TRBD1. This CDR3 has 15 residues. Germline V CDR1 and CDR2: LGHDT, YNNKEL (reference sequence). V shed 1 base and J 8 bases; nucleotides not matched to a gene: 6. The CDR3 here is CASSQGGTGSHEQFF. In DNA form, the CDR3 reads TGTGCCAGCAGCCAAGGGGGGACAGGGAGTCATGAGCAGTTCTTC.

The rearrangement uses TRBV27 and TRBJ1-5; D is perhaps TRBD1 (6 bases). The CDR3 runs 16 residues. V lost 5 bases, J lost 12 bases, and 26 bases lay in between. From germline, CDR1 is MNHEY and CDR2 SMNVEV (reference sequence). The CDR3 region has the DNA TGTGCCAGCAGTGACACCCCCCCCTCCAGGGGCAGGATCCAGCATTTT. Protein product: CASSDTPPSRGRIQHF.

The chain has TRBV10-2 and TRBJ1-1; no definite D call. Trimming cost V 6 bases and J 0 bases, with 14 bases left between them. The germline V gene has CDR1 WSHSY and CDR2 SAAADI. The CDR3 has 15 residues. The CDR3 DNA sequence: TGCGCCAGCAGACTCACTGAGGGAGTGAACACTGAAGCTTTCTTT. Its translation is CASRLTEGVNTEAFF.

The genes are TRBV2 and TRBJ2-7; D may be TRBD1 (6 bases). This CDR3 is built from 12 residues. Germline V gives CDR1 SNHLY, CDR2 FYNNEI. V lost 4 bases and J 5 bases, leaving 9 bases between the germline ends. As DNA, the CDR3 is TGTGCCAGCAGTGGACAGGCCGACGAGCAGTACTTC. It specifies CASSGQADEQYF. Combining the CDR3 with reference TRBV2 and TRBJ2-7 gives the whole variable domain EPEVTQTPSHQVTQMGQEVILRCVPISNHLYFYWYRQILGQKVEFLVSFYNNEISEKSEIFDDQFSVERPDGSNFTLKIRSTKLEDSAMYFCASSGQADEQYFGPGTRLTVT.

The V gene is TRBV2, the J gene TRBJ2-3, with unresolved D. The CDR3 has 15 residues. Trimming stripped 1 base from V and 2 bases from J, with 10 bases between. Germline V gene data show CDR1 as SNHLY and CDR2 as FYNNEI. CDR3 DNA sequence: TGTGCCAGCAGTGAAGAGCGAAGCTACACAGATACGCAGTATTTT. It translates to CASSEERSYTDTQYF.

The genes are TRBV24-1 and TRBJ2-1; TRBD1 matches 8 bases. The V and J ends lost 4 bases and 9 bases, in that order; junction bases with no gene match: 7. The CDR3 sequence is 14 residues long. Germline values: CDR1 KGHDR, CDR2 SFDVKD. CDR3 loop: CATSELGQGGEQFF. The DNA for the CDR3 is TGTGCCACCAGTGAATTAGGACAGGGAGGTGAGCAGTTCTTC.

V usage is TRBV7-9 and J usage is TRBJ2-7, with TRBD1 matching over 7 bases. The length of the CDR3 is 16 residues. CDR1 SEHNR and CDR2 FQNEAQ come from the germline V gene (reference sequence). V dropped 5 bases and J dropped 0; count of bases not matched to a gene: 10. This chain's CDR3 is CASSVTGTANSYEQYF. The CDR3 coding sequence is TGTGCCAGCAGCGTGACCGGGACAGCGAACTCCTACGAGCAGTACTTC.

The V call is TRBV10-3, the J call TRBJ2-7; 9 bases fit TRBD1. The germline V gene has CDR1 ENHRY and CDR2 SYGVKD. The CDR3 loop spans 15 amino acids. After removal of 2 bases from V and 5 bases from J, the junction contained 7 bases not matched to a gene. Written as DNA, the CDR3 is TGTGCCATCAGTGAGATGACAGGGGGAGGCGACGAGCAGTACTTC. The encoded protein is CAISEMTGGGDEQYF.

The V gene is TRBV11-3, the J gene TRBJ2-1; D remains ambiguous. Germline CDR1 reads SGHNT; CDR2 reads YENEEA. The V end lost 5 bases, the J end lost 6 bases, and 8 bases lay between the germline ends. CDR3 length: 12 amino acids. CDR3: CASSLNSNEQFF. The CDR3 DNA is TGTGCCAGCAGCCTCAATAGCAATGAGCAGTTCTTC.

The V call is TRBV7-2, the J call TRBJ1-3, with no clear D. The V gene's germline CDR1 is SGHTA and CDR2 FQGNSA. With 2 bases removed from V and 0 bases from J, the gap between germline ends came to 5 bases. This CDR3 is built from 14 residues. CDR3 protein: CASSLTSSGNTIYF. The CDR3 region has the DNA TGTGCCAGCAGCTTAACGAGCTCTGGAAACACCATATATTTT.

The chain recombines TRBV27 with TRBJ1-2; D perhaps matches TRBD1 (5 bases). This CDR3 comprises 15 residues. Trimming cost V 6 bases and J 8 bases, with 22 bases left between them. Germline CDR1 reads MNHEY; CDR2 reads SMNVEV (reference sequence). Written as DNA, the CDR3 is TGTGCCAGCAGAGAGATCACGAAGGGGATAGAGGGCTACACCTTC. Encoded protein: CASREITKGIEGYTF.

The chain has TRBV15 and TRBJ1-2; D unresolved. The V gene lost 1 base and the J gene lost 4 bases, with 10 bases spanning the gap. The V gene's germline CDR1 is LNHNV and CDR2 YYDKDF (reference sequence). This CDR3 region has 14 residues. The chain's CDR3 is CATSRVRQSYGYTF. In DNA form, the CDR3 reads TGTGCCACCAGCAGAGTACGCCAGTCCTATGGCTACACCTTC.

The chain is built from TRBV9 and TRBJ2-1; D may be TRBD2 (7 bases). The CDR3 contains 15 residues. The V gene's germline CDR1 is SGDLS and CDR2 YYNGEE. The ends were cut back, 0 bases at V and 6 bases at J, with 13 bases in the middle. The CDR3 region has the DNA TGTGCCAGCAGCGTAGCCGGGGGGCCCTCCAATGAGCAGTTCTTC. Translating it yields CASSVAGGPSNEQFF.

This clone was seen once. The chain combines TRBV6-5 with TRBJ1-2, with 7 bases identical to TRBD1. V gave up 0 bases and J gave up 4 bases; unmatched junction bases: 5. Looked up from germline, CDR1 is MNHEY and CDR2 is SVGAGI. The CDR3 length is 15 residues. CDR3 sequence (DNA): TGTGCCAGCAGTTACTCGACAGGGCTCAGCTATGGCTACACCTTC. Amino acid sequence: CASSYSTGLSYGYTF.